The clone carrying this T cell receptor beta chain was seen a few times. Attachment of unique molecular identifiers to individual cDNA molecules was performed. Each CDR3 protein gets one entry after TCRdb re-called the 5' RACE reads with MiXCR. Of about 23,000 distinct CDR3 sequences in the sample, 3.5% to 5.5% were seen once. The data were taken from a study of early T cells in non-severe SARS-CoV-2 infection. As for the study in general: With bulk RNA from unsorted whole blood as input, sequencing yielded unpaired chains.

Trimming left V 6 bases short and J 0 bases short, with 9 bases between. The CDR3 has 14 amino acids. The sequence was obtained from an adult who was a healthcare worker with PCR-confirmed SARS-CoV-2 infection or an uninfected control (not recorded which). This chain links TRBV12-3 or TRBV12-4 with TRBJ2-1; tentatively, D is TRBD1 or TRBD2 (5 bases each). Specimen: whole blood. CDR3 sequence: CASSRGLSYNEQFF. Written as DNA, the CDR3 is TGTGCCAGCAGCCGGGGCCTCTCCTACAATGAGCAGTTCTTC.